Given below is one T cell receptor (beta chain) in context. Its antigen remains undetermined. No qualities accompany the bases; no much larger clone lies one base away. This sample was included in a study of blood T cell repertoires in COVID-19 (dated by TCRdb to the early 2020s). Looking at the study overall: Samples covering the acute and convalescent phases of COVID-19 were provided by collaborators in the United States, Italy and Spain. A de-identified subject ID, COVID-19 status, age in years and sex were almost always included in the sample metadata. The repertoires were released in a freely available public database meant as a resource for research on the immune response to SARS-CoV-2. Where available, HLA class I and class II types were obtained from metadata supplied by the sample provider rather than from assay-based typing. The dataset comprised deeply sampled blood TCRbeta repertoires from subjects exposed to, actively infected with, or recovered from COVID-19. The material from the prospective study consisted of cDNA or gDNA derived from T cells, B-cell-depleted T cells, or PBMCs. Samples were obtained from the ongoing ImmuneRACE study (first 160 participants) and from 950 to 1,500 subjects provided by 6 global collaborators.

Relative to germline, V is 3 bases shorter and J is 10 bases shorter, with 13 bases between their ends. The CDR1 and CDR2 encoded by the germline V gene are SGDLS and YYNGEE. The CDR3 measures 12 amino acids from cysteine to phenylalanine. The retained sequence is limited to the CDR3, 36 bases, with the frame set at the first base. Each collaborating institution followed its own protocols to collect whole blood in K2EDTA tubes. For TCRbeta analysis, collaborators shipped samples in one of three forms: frozen whole blood, isolated PBMCs, or DNA extracted from either of those sample types. TCRbeta CDR3 regions were amplified from genomic DNA by means of the immunoSEQ Assay, a bias-controlled multiplex PCR. Per the original workflow: The number of nucleated cells in each sample was estimated by amplification of reference gene primers within the assay. To quantify the absolute abundance of each unique TCRbeta CDR3 rearrangement, sequence reads were collapsed and filtered. Productive Simpson clonality was computed per sample as the square root of Simpson's diversity index over productive rearrangements. TCRdb stores this immuneACCESS table with in-frame sequences only. Part of the clones is absent; in the studies checked, under half of the shortfall reflects unresolved V genes, and no reason is known for the rest. V and J calls and clone size are those listed in that table; D and trimming were worked out from the DNA. This sample has hundreds of thousands of clones in its table, and around 89% of those were observed once. Jointly, the top ten make up over 0.2% of the sample.

The investigation overall reported the following: How much clinical and demographic metadata was included differed by source and by participant, and the metadata was provided uncurated.

The specimen was peripheral blood. The rearranged segments are TRBV9 and TRBJ1-2; no D gene call is confident. This TCR was recovered from a woman younger than 35 with acute or convalescent COVID-19. The CDR3 reads CASSARRRDYTF. The sequence in DNA is TGTGCCAGCAGCGCACGGCGCCGGGACTACACCTTC. The reference TRBV9 and TRBJ1-2 proteins fill in what lies around the CDR3, so the full variable domain reads DSGVTQTPKHLITATGQRVTLRCSPRSGDLSVYWYQQSLDQGLQFLIQYYNGEERAKGNILERFSAQQFPDLHSELNLSSLELGDSALYFCASSARRRDYTFGSGTRLTVV.